The table lists the clone carrying this T cell receptor beta chain with a few counts. 13 Jbeta primers and 60 Vbeta primers were used for the PCR. Data came from immunoSEQ multiplex PCR; TCRdb stores just in-frame clones and leaves some out. The sample holds approximately 140,000 clones, about 77% seen once. There are 12 residues in the CDR3. J lost 10 bases, V lost 2 bases, and 4 bases had no gene match. Germline assignment: CDR1 SEHNR and CDR2 FQNEAQ (reference sequence). This entry is derived from a study of cytomegalovirus exposure and HLA in healthy donors. The material sequenced was PBMCs. The receptor comes from a female donor in good health and CMV-seronegative. The rearrangement uses TRBV7-9 and TRBJ1-1; 7 nucleotides agree with TRBD1. The CDR3 coding sequence is TGTGCCAGCAGCTTATTAGGGGGCATAGCTTTCTTT. Its protein product is CASSLLGGIAFF. The full variable domain, with the rest looked up from reference TRBV7-9 and TRBJ1-1, is DTGVSQNPRHKITKRGQNVTFRCDPISEHNRLYWYRQTLGQGPEFLTYFQNEAQLEKSRLLSDRFSAERPKGSFSTLEIQRTEQGDSAMYLCASSLLGGIAFFGQGTRLTVV.